The source of this T cell receptor (beta chain) is a study of T cells in narcolepsy. Background on the study: Enrolled donors included narcolepsy type 1 or type 2 patients and healthy controls.

This CDR3 has 15 amino acids. Losses at the gene ends were 7 bases for V and 4 bases for J; bases not matched to a gene: 14. Germline V gene lookup returns CDR1 SQVTM and CDR2 ANQGSEA. Study-wide results and caveats: HCRT-specific and TRIB2-specific autoreactive clonotypes appeared among same-patient CSF and blood CD4+ clonotypes. In some patient and control memory CD4+ samples, autoreactive clones were absent. Healthy controls reportedly lacked the autoreactive clonotypes serially found in patients' blood.

TCRdb's table, derived via immunoSEQ multiplex PCR, lists solely in-frame clones and lacks some. The sample yields over 30,000 clones, around 82% seen once. Concerning this clone itself: Its cognate antigen is unknown.

The source is a human donor with narcolepsy. Sequencing used CD45RA- memory CD4+ T cells from PBMCs. J is TRBJ1-1 and V is TRBV29-1; TRBD1 matches 8 bases. This CDR3 is CSAQDRVFSLTEAFF. DNA of the CDR3: TGCAGCGCTCAGGACAGGGTGTTTAGCCTCACTGAAGCTTTCTTT.